This is a list of T cell receptor beta chains from one sample in a study of blood T cell repertoires in COVID-19. Libraries were prepared by immunoSEQ multiplex PCR; TCRdb keeps only in-frame clonotypes and omits some of them. The table lists approximately 250,000 clones, under 85% of them singletons. Sequenced input: peripheral blood. Receptors were obtained from a human donor in a cohort sampled during active COVID-19. Both conserved end residues are trimmed from each CDR3. D genes are given only for firm matches.

TRBV9 TRBD2 ASSVGLAGGGEQF
TRBV11-2 - ASSLGDFSYEQY
TRBV5-1 TRBD1 ASSLEGAETQY
TRBV6-5 - ASTRVSIHEQY
TRBV2 - ASSTGGRGHGYT
TRBV7-2 TRBD2 ASSLGLAGAGELF
TRBV7-3 - ASKRDSSGTGELF
TRBV9 - ASSVGGGSSGANVLT
TRBV11-3 TRBD1 ASSTGVAGAGETQY
TRBV27 TRBD1 ASSFLTGGGLGGYT
TRBV19 - ASSIGGTPTYEQY
TRBV5-6 - ASSLGKATYEQY
TRBV5-1 - ASSFGEETQY
TRBV29-1 - SVLSPVATNEKLF
TRBV28 - ASRGASDTQY
TRBV2 TRBD1 ASRENNRGSNEKLF
TRBV28 TRBD1 ATSTGGRADTQY
TRBV19 TRBD2 ASSILAGGGTGELF
TRBV13 TRBD1 ASSKGQGASTEAF
TRBV28 - ASSFTGNYGYT
TRBV15 TRBD1 ATSTTGSITDTQY
TRBV11-2 - ASSFPLNEQY
TRBV24-1 - ATSDGSNNQPQH